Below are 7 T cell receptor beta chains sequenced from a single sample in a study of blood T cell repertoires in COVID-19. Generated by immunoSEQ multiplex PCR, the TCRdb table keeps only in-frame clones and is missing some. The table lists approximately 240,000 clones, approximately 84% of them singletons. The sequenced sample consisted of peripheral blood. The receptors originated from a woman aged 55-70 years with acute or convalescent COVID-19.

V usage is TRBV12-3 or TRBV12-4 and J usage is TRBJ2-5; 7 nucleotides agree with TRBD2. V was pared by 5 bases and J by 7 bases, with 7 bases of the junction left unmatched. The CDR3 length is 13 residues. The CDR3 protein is CASSMTSRGTQYF. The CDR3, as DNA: TGTGCCAGCAGTATGACTAGCCGGGGGACCCAGTACTTC.

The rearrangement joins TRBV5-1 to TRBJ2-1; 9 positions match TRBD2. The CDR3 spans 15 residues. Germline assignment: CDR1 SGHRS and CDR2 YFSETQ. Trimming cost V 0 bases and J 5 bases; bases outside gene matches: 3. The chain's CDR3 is CASSLESGRHNEQFF. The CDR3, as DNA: TGCGCCAGCAGCTTGGAAAGCGGGAGGCACAATGAGCAGTTCTTC.

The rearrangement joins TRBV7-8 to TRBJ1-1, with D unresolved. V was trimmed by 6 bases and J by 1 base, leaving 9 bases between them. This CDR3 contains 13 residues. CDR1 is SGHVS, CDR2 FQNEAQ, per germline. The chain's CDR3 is CASSKGRNTEAFF. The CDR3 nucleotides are TGTGCCAGCAGTAAAGGGAGGAACACTGAAGCTTTCTTT.

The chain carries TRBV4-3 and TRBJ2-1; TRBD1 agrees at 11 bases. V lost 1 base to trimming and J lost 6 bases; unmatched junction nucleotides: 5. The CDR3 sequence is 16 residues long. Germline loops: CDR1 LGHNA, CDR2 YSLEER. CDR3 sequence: CASSQAGTGGINEQFF. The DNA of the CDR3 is TGCGCCAGCAGCCAAGCCGGGACAGGGGGTATCAATGAGCAGTTCTTC.

This CDR3 reads CASSPRRGLGELFF. CDR3 coding DNA: TGTGCCAGCAGTCCTCGGCGGGGGCTCGGGGAGCTGTTTTTT. J is TRBJ2-2 and V is TRBV27; D is possibly TRBD2 (7 bases). CDR3 length: 14 residues. The V gene's germline CDR1 is MNHEY and CDR2 SMNVEV (reference sequence). Trimming took off 5 bases at V and 7 bases at J, with 14 bases between the two ends.

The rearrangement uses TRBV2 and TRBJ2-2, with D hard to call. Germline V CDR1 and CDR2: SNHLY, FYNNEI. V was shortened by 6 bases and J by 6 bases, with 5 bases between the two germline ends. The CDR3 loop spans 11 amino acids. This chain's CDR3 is CASSSPGELFF. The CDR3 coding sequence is TGTGCCAGCAGCTCTCCCGGGGAGCTGTTTTTT.

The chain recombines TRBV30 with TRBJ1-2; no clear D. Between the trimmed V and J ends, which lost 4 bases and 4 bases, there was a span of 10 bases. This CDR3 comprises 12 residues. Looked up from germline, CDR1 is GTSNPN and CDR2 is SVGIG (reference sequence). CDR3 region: CAWNRDRYGYTF. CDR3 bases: TGTGCCTGGAACCGGGATCGCTATGGCTACACCTTC. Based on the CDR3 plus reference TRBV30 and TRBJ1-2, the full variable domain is SQTIHQWPATLVQPVGSPLSLECTVEGTSNPNLYWYRQAAGRGLQLLFYSVGIGQISSEVPQNLSASRPQDRQFILSSKKLLLSDSGFYLCAWNRDRYGYTFGSGTRLTVV.